This T cell receptor (beta chain) was captured by sequencing in a study of blood T cell repertoires in COVID-19. Germline V lookup: CDR1 MRHNA, CDR2 SNTAGT. The CDR3 is 9 residues long. Data came from immunoSEQ multiplex PCR; TCRdb stores just in-frame clones and leaves some out. The repertoire includes more than 200,000 clones, around four fifths of them detected once, and 4% to 4.5% sits in the top ten. The clonotype comes from a man between 60 and 75 years old with acute or convalescent COVID-19. The sequenced sample consisted of peripheral blood. The gene calls are TRBV6-4 and TRBJ1-1, with D uncertain. CDR3 DNA: TGTCCACAGTACACTGAAGCTTTCTTT. Translating gives CPQYTEAFF.